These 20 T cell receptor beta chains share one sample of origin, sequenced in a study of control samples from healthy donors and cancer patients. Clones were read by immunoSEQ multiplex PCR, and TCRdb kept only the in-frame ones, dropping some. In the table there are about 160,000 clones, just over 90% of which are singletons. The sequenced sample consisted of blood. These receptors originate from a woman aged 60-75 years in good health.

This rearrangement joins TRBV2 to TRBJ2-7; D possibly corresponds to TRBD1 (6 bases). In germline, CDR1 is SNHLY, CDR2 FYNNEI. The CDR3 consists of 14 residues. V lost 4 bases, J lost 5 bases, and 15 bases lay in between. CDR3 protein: CASSADRLQDEQYF. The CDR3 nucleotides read TGTGCCAGCAGTGCTGACAGGTTGCAGGACGAGCAGTACTTC. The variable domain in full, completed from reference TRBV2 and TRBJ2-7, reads EPEVTQTPSHQVTQMGQEVILRCVPISNHLYFYWYRQILGQKVEFLVSFYNNEISEKSEIFDDQFSVERPDGSNFTLKIRSTKLEDSAMYFCASSADRLQDEQYFGPGTRLTVT.

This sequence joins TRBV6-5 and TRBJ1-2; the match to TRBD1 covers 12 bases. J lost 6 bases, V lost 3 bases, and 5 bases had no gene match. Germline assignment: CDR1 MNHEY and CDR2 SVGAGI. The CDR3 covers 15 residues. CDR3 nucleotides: TGTGCCAGCAGTTATGGGGGACAGGGGGCGAATGGCTACACCTTC. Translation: CASSYGGQGANGYTF.

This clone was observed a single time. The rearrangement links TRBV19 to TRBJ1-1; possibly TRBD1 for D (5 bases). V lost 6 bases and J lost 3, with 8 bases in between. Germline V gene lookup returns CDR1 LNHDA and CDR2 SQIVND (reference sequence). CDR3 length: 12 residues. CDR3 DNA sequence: TGTGCCAGTAGACAGGACTACACTGAAGCTTTCTTT. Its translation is CASRQDYTEAFF. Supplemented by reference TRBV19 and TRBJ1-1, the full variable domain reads DGGITQSPKYLFRKEGQNVTLSCEQNLNHDAMYWYRQDPGQGLRLIYYSQIVNDFQKGDIAEGYSVSREKKESFPLTVTSAQKNPTAFYLCASRQDYTEAFFGQGTRLTVV.

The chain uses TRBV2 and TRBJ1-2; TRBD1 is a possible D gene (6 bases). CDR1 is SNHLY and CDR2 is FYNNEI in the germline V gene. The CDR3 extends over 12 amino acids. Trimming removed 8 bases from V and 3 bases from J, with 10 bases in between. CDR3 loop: CASSRGDYGYTF. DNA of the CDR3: TGTGCCAGCTCCAGGGGCGACTATGGCTACACCTTC.

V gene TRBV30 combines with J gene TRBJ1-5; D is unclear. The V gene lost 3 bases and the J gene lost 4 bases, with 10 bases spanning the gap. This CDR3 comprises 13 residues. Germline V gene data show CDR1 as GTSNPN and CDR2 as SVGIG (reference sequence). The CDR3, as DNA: TGTGCCTGGAGCTTAGACGCGAATCAGCCCCAGCATTTT. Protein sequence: CAWSLDANQPQHF.

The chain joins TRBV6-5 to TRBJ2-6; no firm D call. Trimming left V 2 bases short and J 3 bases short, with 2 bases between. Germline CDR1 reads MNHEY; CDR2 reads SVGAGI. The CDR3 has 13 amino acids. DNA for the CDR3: TGTGCCAGCAGTTACGGTGGGGCCAACGTCCTGACTTTC. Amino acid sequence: CASSYGGANVLTF.

The DNA of the CDR3 is TGTGCCAGCAGTGGGCGGGGACCCACTGAAGCTTTCTTT. Protein: CASSGRGPTEAFF. The chain recombines TRBV7-2 with TRBJ1-1; D perhaps matches TRBD1 (5 bases). Trimming took off 6 bases at V and 4 bases at J, with 12 bases between the two ends. The CDR3 is 13 amino acids. Germline CDR1 is SGHTA and CDR2 is FQGNSA.

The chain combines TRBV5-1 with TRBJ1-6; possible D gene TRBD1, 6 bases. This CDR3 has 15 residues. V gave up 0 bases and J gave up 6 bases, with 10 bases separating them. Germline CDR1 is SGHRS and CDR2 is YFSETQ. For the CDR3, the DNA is TGCGCCAGCAGCTTGGCCATCAGGGGTAATTCACCCCTCCACTTT. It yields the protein CASSLAIRGNSPLHF.

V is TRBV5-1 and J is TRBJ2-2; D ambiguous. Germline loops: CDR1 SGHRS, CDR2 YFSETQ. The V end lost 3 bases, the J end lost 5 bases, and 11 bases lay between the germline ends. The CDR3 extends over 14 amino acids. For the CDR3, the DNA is TGCGCCAGCAGCTATGGTTACGGAACCGGGGAGCTGTTTTTT. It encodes CASSYGYGTGELFF.

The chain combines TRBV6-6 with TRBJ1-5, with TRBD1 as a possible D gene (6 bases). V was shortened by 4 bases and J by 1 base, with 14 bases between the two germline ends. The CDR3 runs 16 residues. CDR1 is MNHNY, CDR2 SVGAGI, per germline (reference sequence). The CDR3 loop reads CASSSTRGASNQPQHF. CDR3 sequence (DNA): TGTGCCAGCAGTTCCACACGGGGGGCGAGCAATCAGCCCCAGCATTTT.

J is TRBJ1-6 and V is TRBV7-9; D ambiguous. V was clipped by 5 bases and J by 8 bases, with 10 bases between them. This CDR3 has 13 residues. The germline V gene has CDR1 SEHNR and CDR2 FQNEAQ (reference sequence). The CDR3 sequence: CASSPGVDSPLHF. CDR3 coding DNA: TGTGCCAGCAGCCCCGGGGTGGATTCACCCCTCCACTTT.

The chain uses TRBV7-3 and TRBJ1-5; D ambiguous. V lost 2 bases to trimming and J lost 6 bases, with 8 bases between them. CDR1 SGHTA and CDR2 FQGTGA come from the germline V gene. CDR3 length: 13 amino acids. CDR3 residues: CASSLGVRQPQHF. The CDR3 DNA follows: TGTGCCAGCAGCTTAGGGGTTCGTCAGCCCCAGCATTTT.

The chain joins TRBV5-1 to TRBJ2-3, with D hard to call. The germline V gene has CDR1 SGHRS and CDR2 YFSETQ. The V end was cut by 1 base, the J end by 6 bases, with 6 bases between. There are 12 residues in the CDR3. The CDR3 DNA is TGCGCCAGCAGCTTGACTGGGGATACGCAGTATTTT. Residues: CASSLTGDTQYF.

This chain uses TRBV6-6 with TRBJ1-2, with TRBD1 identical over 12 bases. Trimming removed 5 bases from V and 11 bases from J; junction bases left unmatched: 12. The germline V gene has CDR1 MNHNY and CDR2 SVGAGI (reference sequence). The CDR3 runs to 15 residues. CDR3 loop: CASSQRPGQGASYTF. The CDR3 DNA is TGTGCCAGCAGTCAAAGACCGGGACAGGGGGCTAGTTACACCTTC.

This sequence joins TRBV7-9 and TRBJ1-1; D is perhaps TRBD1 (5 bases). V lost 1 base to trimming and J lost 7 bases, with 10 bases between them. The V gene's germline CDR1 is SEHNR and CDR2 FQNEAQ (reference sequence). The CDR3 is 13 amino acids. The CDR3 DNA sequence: TGTGCCAGCAGCTTAGGAGGGACCGATGAAGCTTTCTTT. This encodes CASSLGGTDEAFF.

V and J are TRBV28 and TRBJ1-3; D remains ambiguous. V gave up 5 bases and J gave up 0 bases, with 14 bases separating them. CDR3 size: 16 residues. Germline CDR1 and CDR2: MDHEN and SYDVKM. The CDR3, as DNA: TGTGCCAGCAGTCCCTGGATAAGAGCCTCTGGAAACACCATATATTTT. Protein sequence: CASSPWIRASGNTIYF.

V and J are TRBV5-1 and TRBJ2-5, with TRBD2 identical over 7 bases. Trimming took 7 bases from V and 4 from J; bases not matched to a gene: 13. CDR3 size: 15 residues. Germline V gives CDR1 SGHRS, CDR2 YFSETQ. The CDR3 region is CASGGGFDPRETQYF. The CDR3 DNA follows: TGCGCCAGCGGGGGGGGGTTCGACCCGCGAGAGACCCAGTACTTC.

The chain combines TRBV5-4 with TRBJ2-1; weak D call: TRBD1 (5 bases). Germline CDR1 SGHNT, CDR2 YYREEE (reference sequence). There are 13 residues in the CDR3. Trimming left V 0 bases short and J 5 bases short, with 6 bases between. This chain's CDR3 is CASSLADNNEQFF. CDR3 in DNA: TGTGCCAGCAGCTTGGCGGACAACAATGAGCAGTTCTTC.

CDR3 bases: TGTGCCAGCAGATTGACGGCAAACACTGAAGCTTTCTTT. The encoded protein is CASRLTANTEAFF. The J gene is TRBJ1-1, the V gene TRBV5-4; no definite D call. This CDR3 has 13 amino acids. Germline V gives CDR1 SGHNT, CDR2 YYREEE (reference sequence). The germline V and J ends were trimmed by 5 bases and 2 bases, with 10 bases remaining between them.

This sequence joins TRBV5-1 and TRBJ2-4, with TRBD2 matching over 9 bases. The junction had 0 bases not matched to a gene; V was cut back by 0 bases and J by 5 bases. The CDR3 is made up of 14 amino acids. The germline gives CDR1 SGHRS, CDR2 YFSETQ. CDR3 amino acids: CASSLGTSENIQYF. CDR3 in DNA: TGCGCCAGCAGCTTGGGGACTAGCGAAAACATTCAGTACTTC.